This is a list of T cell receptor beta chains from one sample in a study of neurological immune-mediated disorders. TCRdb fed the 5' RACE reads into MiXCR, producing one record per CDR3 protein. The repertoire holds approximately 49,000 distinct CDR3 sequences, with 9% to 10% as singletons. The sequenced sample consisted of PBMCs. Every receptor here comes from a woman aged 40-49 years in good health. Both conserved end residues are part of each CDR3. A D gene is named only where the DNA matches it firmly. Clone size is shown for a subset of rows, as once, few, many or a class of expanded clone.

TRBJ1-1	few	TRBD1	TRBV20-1	TGCAGTGCTAGAGATCCCGGACAGGGCAAGAACACTGAAGCTTTCTTT	CSARDPGQGKNTEAFF
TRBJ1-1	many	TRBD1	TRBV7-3	TGTGCCAGCAGGCTACAGGGGGACACTGAAGCTTTCTTT	CASRLQGDTEAFF
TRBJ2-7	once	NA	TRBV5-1	TGCACCAGCAGCTTGGATTCGACACGGATCGAGCAGTACTTC	CTSSLDSTRIEQYF
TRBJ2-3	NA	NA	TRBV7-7	TGTGCTAGCAGCTTGGACGGGCCCGGGGATACGCAGTATTTT	CASSLDGPGDTQYF
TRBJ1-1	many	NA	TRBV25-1	TGTGCCAGCAGCCCCGGGACGCAGTGGACTGAAGCTTTCTTT	CASSPGTQWTEAFF
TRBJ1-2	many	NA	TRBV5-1	TGCGCCTGCCAGCTAACGAGGGGAATCTATGGCTACACCTTC	CACQLTRGIYGYTF
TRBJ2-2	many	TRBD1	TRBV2	TGTGCCAGCAGTGGCCGGGACAGGGGGACCACCGGGGAGCTGTTTTTT	CASSGRDRGTTGELFF
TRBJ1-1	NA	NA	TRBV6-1	TGTGCCAGCAGTTGGGTCCTCACTGAAGCTTTCTTT	CASSWVLTEAFF
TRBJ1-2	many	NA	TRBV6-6	TGTGCCAGCAGTTACCGTTTCCAACATAACTATGGCTACACCTTC	CASSYRFQHNYGYTF
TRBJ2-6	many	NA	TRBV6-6	TGTGCCAGCAGTTACCCCCGCTCTGGGGCCAACGTCCTGACTTTC	CASSYPRSGANVLTF
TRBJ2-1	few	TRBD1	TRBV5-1	TGCGCCAGCAGCTTGAGGCCGTTGGGACAGGGTCAGTACAATGAGCAGTTCTTC	CASSLRPLGQGQYNEQFF
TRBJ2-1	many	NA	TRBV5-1	TGCGCCAGCAGCTTGGAACTAGCCTACAATGAGCAGTTCTTC	CASSLELAYNEQFF
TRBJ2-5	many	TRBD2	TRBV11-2	TGTGCCAGCAGGCTATCGGGGGGGGAGACCCAGTACTTC	CASRLSGGETQYF
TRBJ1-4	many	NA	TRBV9	TGTGCCAGCAGCCCCAAGGCCCCGGGACTCCTCAACGGGAATGAAAAACTGTTTTTT	CASSPKAPGLLNGNEKLFF
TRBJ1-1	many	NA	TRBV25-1	TGTGCCAGCAGTGACAGGGGGAACACTGAAGCTTTCTTT	CASSDRGNTEAFF
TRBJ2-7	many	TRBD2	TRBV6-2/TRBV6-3	TGTGCCAGCAGTTACTTGACTAGCGGGGACATCTACGAGCAGTACTTC	CASSYLTSGDIYEQYF
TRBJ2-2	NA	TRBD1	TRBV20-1	TGCAGTGCTAGGACAGGGGCGCGGACCGGGGAGCTGTTTTTT	CSARTGARTGELFF
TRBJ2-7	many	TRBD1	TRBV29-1	TGCAGCGTTGCTCCCGGACAGGGGGGATATGACGAGCAGTACTTC	CSVAPGQGGYDEQYF
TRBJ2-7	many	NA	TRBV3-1	TGTGCCAGCAGCCATCAGGGGACCTACGAGCAGTACTTC	CASSHQGTYEQYF
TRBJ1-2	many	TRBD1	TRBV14	TGTGCCAGCAGCCATCGACAGGGGCCTATGGGGGGCTACACCTTC	CASSHRQGPMGGYTF
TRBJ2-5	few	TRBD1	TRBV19	TGTGCCAGTAGTGAATGGACAGGGTCCGAGACCCAGTACTTC	CASSEWTGSETQYF
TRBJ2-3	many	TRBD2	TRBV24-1	TGTGCCACCAGTGATTCTAGGGGACTAGCGCCGGTAGATACGCAGTATTTT	CATSDSRGLAPVDTQYF
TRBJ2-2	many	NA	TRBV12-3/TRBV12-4	TGTGCCAGCAGACCTCAGGTGGCTGGCACCGGGGAGCTGTTTTTT	CASRPQVAGTGELFF
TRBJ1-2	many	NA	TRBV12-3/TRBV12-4	TGTGCCAGCAGCCGGATCGGGACGGTTGATGGCTACACCTTC	CASSRIGTVDGYTF
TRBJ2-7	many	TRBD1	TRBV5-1	TGCGCCAGCAGCTTTCAGGGGGCGTACGAGCAGTACTTC	CASSFQGAYEQYF
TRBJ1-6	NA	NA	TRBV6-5	TGTGCCAGCAGTTACTCGACGCTGAGTAATTCACCCCTCCACTTT	CASSYSTLSNSPLHF
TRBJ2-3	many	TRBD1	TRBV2	TGTGCCAGCATAGGACAGGAAACAGATACGCAGTATTTT	CASIGQETDTQYF
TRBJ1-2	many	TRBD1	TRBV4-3	TGCGCCAGCAGCCAAGGTCTCGACAGGGCCGAGGTTGGCTACACCTTC	CASSQGLDRAEVGYTF
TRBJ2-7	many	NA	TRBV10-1	TGCGCCAGCAGTGAGTCCGGCGGATCCTACGAGCAGTACTTC	CASSESGGSYEQYF
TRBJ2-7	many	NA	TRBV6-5	TGTGCCAGCAGTCACGCACAGGGTACCTCCTACGAGCAGTACTTC	CASSHAQGTSYEQYF
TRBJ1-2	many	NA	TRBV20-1	TGCAGTGCCCTGAAAGGGGCCCTTGGCTACACCTTC	CSALKGALGYTF
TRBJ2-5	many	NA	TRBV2	TGTGCCAGCGGATTGGAGACCCAGTACTTC	CASGLETQYF